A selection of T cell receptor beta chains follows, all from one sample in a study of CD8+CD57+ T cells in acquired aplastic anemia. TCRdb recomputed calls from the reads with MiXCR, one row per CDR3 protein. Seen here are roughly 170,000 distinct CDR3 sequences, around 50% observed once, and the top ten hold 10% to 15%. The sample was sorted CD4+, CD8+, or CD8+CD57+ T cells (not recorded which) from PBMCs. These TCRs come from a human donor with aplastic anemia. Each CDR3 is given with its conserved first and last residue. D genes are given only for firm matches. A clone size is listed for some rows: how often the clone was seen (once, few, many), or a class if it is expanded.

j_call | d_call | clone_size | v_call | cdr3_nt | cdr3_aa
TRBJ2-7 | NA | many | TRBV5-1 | TGCGCCAGCAGCCCAGAGGGACTTGCCTACGAGCAGTACTTC | CASSPEGLAYEQYF
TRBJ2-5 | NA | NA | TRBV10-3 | TGTGCCATCAGTGGGGCAGGGGTTGAAGAGACCCAGTACTTC | CAISGAGVEETQYF
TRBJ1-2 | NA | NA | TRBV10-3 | TGTGCCATCAGTGAGTGGATAGACTATGGCTACACCTTC | CAISEWIDYGYTF
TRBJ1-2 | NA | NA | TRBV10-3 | TGTGCCATCAGTGAAGGGCCGGGGGCCCCAGGCTACACCTTC | CAISEGPGAPGYTF
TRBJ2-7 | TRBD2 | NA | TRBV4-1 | TGCGCCAGCAGCCCCCCTAGCGGGGATAAGGAGCAGTACTTC | CASSPPSGDKEQYF
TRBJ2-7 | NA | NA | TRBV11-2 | TGTGCCAGCAGCTTAGGGCCAAACTACGAGCAGTACTTC | CASSLGPNYEQYF
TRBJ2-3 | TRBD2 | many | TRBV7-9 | TGTGCCAGCAGCAACCGCGGGGGGCCTAGCACAGATACGCAGTATTTT | CASSNRGGPSTDTQYF
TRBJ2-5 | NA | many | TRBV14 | TGTGCCAGCAGCCAACAGGGTGGAGAGACCCAGTACTTC | CASSQQGGETQYF
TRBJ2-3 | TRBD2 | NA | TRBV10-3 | TGTGCCATCAGTGTGGTAGCGGGAGGGAGCACAGATACGCAGTATTTT | CAISVVAGGSTDTQYF
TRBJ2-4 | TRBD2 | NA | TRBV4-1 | TGCGCCAGCAGCCAAGATCTTCGCGGGGGGGCGTACAGCATTCAGTACTTC | CASSQDLRGGAYSIQYF
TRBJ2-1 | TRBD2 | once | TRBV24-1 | TGTGCCACCTTCACGCTAGCGGGGGGCGCCGGGGAGCTGTTCTTC | CATFTLAGGAGELFF
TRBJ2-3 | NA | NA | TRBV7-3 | TGTGCCAGCAGCCGGGGGGCCGCTGATACGCAGTATTTT | CASSRGAADTQYF
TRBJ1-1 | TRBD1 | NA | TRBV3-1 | TGTGCCAGCAGCCTTCTGAGAGGGGGCGCGGAAGCTTTCTTT | CASSLLRGGAEAFF
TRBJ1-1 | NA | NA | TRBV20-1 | TGCAGTGCTAGGGGGGTGGACACCGCGGATACTGAAGCTTTCTTT | CSARGVDTADTEAFF
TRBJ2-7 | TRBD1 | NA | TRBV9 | TGTGCCAGCAGCGCGGCCGGACAGGGGGCCTACGAGCAGTACTTC | CASSAAGQGAYEQYF
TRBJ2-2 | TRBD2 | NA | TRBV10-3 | TGTGCCATCAGTGAGACGCCGGGACTACCCACCGGGGAGCTGTTTTTT | CAISETPGLPTGELFF
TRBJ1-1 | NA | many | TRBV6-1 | TGTGCCAGCAGTGTGTACAGATTGAACACTGAAGCTTTCTTT | CASSVYRLNTEAFF
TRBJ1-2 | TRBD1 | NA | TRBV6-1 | TGTGCCAGCAGTCCCAGGACAGGGGGCTTGTATGGCTACACCTTC | CASSPRTGGLYGYTF
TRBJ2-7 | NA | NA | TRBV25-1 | TGTGCCAGCAGCCAGGGAGGGGGCAGTTACGAGCAGTACTTC | CASSQGGGSYEQYF
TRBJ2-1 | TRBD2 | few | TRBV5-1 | TGCGCCAGCAGCTTCTCTAGCGGGGCCAGCTCCTACAATGAGCAGTTCTTC | CASSFSSGASSYNEQFF
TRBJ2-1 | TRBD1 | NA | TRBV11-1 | TGTGCCAGCAGCTTCCGGGACAGGGCCGATGAGCAGTTCTTC | CASSFRDRADEQFF
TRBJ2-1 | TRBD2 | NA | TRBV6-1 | TGTGCCAGCACTAGCGGGGGGGTAGACAATGAGCAGTTCTTC | CASTSGGVDNEQFF
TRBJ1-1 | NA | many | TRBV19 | TGTGCCAGTAGTCCTTCGGCAGCTACCCCTTGGACTGAAGCTTTCTTT | CASSPSAATPWTEAFF
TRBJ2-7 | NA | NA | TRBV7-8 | TGTGCCAGCAGCTTAGGGATAACATACGAGCAGTACTTC | CASSLGITYEQYF
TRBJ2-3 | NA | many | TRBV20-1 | TGCAGTGCTAGAGCCCCTAGCACAGATACGCAGTATTTT | CSARAPSTDTQYF
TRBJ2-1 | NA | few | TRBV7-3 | TGTGCCAGCAGCTTAACTAGTTCCAATGAGCAGTTCTTC | CASSLTSSNEQFF
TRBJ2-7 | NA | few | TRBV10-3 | TGTGCCATCAGTGAGGCCGGGGAGCAGTACTTC | CAISEAGEQYF
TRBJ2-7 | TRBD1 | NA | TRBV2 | TGTGCCAGCAGTACAAGACAGGGCCACGAGCAGTACTTC | CASSTRQGHEQYF
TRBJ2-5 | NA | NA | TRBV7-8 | TGTGCCAGCAGCTTAGGGCATAGTTGGGGCGGACGTCGGGAGACCCAGTACTTC | CASSLGHSWGGRRETQYF
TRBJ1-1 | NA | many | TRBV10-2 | TGCGCCAGCAGTGACTGGCAGGGAGGGACTGAAGCTTTCTTT | CASSDWQGGTEAFF
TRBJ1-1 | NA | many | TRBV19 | TGTGCCAGTAGTATAGGCGGGGGGAACACTGAAGCTTTCTTT | CASSIGGGNTEAFF